This T cell receptor (beta chain) came from a study of blood T cell repertoires in COVID-19. The CDR3 consists of 15 residues. Germline V gene data show CDR1 as LNHDA and CDR2 as SQIVND (reference sequence). Unmatched junction bases numbered 8, after V lost 7 bases and J lost 1 base. TCRdb keeps only in-frame clones here, not all; method: immunoSEQ multiplex PCR. The sample contains about 440,000 clones, about nine tenths of which appear only once. Seattle-derived patients entered the study during active infection and were followed longitudinally. This TCR was recovered from a woman in her forties or fifties with COVID-19, enrolled during active disease. The specimen sequenced was peripheral blood. The chain recombines TRBV19 with TRBJ1-2; 8 nucleotides align to TRBD1. CDR3 DNA sequence: TGTGCCAGTACACCGGACAGGGCGATTAACTATGGCTACACCTTC. Translating gives CASTPDRAINYGYTF.